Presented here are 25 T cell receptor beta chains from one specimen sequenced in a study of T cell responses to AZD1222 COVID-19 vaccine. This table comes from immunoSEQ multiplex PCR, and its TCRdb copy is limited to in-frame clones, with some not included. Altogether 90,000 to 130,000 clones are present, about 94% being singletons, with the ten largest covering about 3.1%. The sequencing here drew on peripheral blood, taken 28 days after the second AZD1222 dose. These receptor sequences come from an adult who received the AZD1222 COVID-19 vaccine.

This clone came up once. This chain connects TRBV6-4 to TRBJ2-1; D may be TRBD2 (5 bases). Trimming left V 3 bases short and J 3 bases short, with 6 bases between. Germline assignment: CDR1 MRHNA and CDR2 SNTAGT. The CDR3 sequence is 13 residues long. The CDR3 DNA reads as TGTGCCAGCAGTGAGGACTTCTACAATGAGCAGTTCTTC. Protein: CASSEDFYNEQFF.

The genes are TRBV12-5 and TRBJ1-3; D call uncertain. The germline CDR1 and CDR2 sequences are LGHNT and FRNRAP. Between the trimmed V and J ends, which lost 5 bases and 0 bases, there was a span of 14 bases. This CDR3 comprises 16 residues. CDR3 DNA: TGTGCTAGTGGTGCCGGGCACTCTTTCTCTGGAAACACCATATATTTT. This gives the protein CASGAGHSFSGNTIYF.

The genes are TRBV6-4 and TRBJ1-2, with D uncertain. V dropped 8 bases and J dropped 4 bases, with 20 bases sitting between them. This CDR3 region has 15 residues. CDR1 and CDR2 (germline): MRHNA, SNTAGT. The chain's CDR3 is CASPGEGSRAYGYTF. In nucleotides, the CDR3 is TGTGCCAGCCCCGGAGAGGGAAGTCGGGCCTATGGCTACACCTTC.

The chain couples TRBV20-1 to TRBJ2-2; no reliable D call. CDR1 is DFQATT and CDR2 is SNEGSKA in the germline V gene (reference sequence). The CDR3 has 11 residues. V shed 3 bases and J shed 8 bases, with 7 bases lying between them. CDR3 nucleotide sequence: TGCAGTGCTAGTCAAATTGGGGAGCTGTTTTTT. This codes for CSASQIGELFF.

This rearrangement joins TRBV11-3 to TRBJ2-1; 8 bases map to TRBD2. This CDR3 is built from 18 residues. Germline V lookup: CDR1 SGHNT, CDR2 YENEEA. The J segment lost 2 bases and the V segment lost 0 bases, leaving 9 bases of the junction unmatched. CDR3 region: CASSLDLTSGGAYNEQFF. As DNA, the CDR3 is TGTGCCAGCAGCTTAGATCTAACCAGCGGGGGAGCCTACAATGAGCAGTTCTTC.

CDR3 DNA: TGTGCCAGCCGGGACAGATCAAACACCGGGGAGCTGTTTTTT. Amino acids: CASRDRSNTGELFF. The chain couples TRBV2 to TRBJ2-2, with 7 bases identical to TRBD1. Trimming removed 8 bases from V and 2 bases from J; junction bases left unmatched: 5. From germline, CDR1 is SNHLY and CDR2 FYNNEI. The CDR3 contains 14 residues.

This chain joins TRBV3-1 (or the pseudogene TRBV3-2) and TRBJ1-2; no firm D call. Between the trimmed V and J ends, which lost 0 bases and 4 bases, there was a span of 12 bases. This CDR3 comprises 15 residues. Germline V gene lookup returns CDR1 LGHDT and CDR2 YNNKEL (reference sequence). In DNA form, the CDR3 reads TGTGCCAGCAGCCAAGATCGGCACCTCCTCTATGGCTACACCTTC. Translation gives CASSQDRHLLYGYTF.

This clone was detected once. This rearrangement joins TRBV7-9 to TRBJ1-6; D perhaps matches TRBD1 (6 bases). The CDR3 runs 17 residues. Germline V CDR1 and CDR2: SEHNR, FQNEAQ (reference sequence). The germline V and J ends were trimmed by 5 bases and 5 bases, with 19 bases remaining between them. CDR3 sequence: CASSPPRVGQNNSPLHF. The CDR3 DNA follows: TGTGCCAGCAGCCCCCCGAGGGTCGGACAGAATAATTCACCCCTCCACTTT.

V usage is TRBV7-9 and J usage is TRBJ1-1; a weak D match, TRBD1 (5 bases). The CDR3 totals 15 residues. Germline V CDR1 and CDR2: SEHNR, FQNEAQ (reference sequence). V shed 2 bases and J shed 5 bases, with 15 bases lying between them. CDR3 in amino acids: CASSLSSGGSTEAFF. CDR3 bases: TGTGCCAGCAGCTTAAGCTCCGGGGGGTCGACTGAAGCTTTCTTT.

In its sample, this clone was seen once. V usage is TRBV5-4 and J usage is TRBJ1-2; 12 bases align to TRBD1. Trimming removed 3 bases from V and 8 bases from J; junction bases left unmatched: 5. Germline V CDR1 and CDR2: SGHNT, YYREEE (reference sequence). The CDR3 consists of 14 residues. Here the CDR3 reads CASSSGTGGLGYTF. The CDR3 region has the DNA TGTGCCAGCAGCTCCGGGACAGGGGGCCTGGGCTACACCTTC.

The chain's CDR3 is CASSGYLTSAVEQFF. The CDR3 DNA is TGTGCCAGCAGCGGATATTTAACTTCAGCGGTTGAGCAGTTCTTC. This chain uses TRBV25-1 with TRBJ2-1, with TRBD2 as a possible D gene (5 bases). The ends were cut back, 6 bases at V and 9 bases at J, with 21 bases in the middle. Germline-derived CDR1 and CDR2 are MGHDK and SYGVNS. CDR3 size: 15 residues.

CDR3 region: CASSSRGGSETQYF. The CDR3 DNA sequence: TGCGCCAGCAGCTCGCGAGGGGGGTCCGAGACCCAGTACTTC. J is TRBJ2-5 and V is TRBV5-1, with D perhaps given as TRBD1 or TRBD2 (6 bases each). Trimming took off 3 bases at V and 5 bases at J, with 14 bases between the two ends. Germline V lookup: CDR1 SGHRS, CDR2 YFSETQ. The length of the CDR3 is 14 residues.

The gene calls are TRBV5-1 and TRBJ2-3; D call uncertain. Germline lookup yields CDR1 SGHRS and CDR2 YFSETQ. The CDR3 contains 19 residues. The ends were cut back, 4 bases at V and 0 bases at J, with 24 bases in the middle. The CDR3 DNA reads TGCGCCAGCAGCCCCATTTTAGCTCTTTCACAGTCTAGCACAGATACGCAGTATTTT. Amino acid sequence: CASSPILALSQSSTDTQYF.

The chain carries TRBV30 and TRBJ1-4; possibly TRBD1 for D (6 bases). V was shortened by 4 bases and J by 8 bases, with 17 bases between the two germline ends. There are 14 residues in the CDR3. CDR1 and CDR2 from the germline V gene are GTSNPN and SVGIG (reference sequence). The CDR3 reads CAWNPSGVGEKLFF. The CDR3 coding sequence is TGTGCCTGGAACCCCTCAGGGGTAGGGGAAAAACTGTTTTTT.

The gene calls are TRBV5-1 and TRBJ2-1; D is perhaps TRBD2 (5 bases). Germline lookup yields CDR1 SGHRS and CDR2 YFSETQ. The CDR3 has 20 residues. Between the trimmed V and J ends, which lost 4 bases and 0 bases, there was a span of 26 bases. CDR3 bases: TGCGCCAGCAGCCCGGTAGGACGGGCGGGCGCAGGAGGCTCCTACAATGAGCAGTTCTTC. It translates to CASSPVGRAGAGGSYNEQFF.

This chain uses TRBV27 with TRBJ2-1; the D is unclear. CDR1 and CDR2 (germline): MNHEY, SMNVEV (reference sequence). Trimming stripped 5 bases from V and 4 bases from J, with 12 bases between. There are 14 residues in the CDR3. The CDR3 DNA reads TGTGCCAGCAGTCGCCCGACGCGATACAATGAGCAGTTCTTC. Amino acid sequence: CASSRPTRYNEQFF.

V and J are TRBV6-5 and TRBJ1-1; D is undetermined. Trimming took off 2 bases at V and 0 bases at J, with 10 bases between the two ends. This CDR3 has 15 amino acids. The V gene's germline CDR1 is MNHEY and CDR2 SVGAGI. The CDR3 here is CASSYDGRLNTEAFF. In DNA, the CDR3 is TGTGCCAGCAGTTACGATGGGAGATTGAACACTGAAGCTTTCTTT.

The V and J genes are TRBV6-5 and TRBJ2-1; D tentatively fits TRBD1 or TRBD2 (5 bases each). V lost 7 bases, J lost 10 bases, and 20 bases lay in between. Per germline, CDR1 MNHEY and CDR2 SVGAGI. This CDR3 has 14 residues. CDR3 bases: TGTGCCAGCACCAGTCTGCTGGGGACGACAGAGCAGTTCTTC. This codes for CASTSLLGTTEQFF.

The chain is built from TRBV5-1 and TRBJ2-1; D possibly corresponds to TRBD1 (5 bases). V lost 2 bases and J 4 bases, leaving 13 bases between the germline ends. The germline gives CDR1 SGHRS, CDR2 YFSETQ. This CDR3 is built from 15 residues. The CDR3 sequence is CASSFWTSSYNEQFF. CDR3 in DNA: TGCGCCAGCAGCTTTTGGACATCGTCATACAATGAGCAGTTCTTC.

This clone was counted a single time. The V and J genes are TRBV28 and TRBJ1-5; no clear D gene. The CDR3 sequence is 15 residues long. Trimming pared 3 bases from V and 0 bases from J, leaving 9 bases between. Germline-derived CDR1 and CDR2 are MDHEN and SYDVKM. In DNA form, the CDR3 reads TGTGCCAGCAGTTTTTTGACTAATAGCAATCAGCCCCAGCATTTT. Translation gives CASSFLTNSNQPQHF.

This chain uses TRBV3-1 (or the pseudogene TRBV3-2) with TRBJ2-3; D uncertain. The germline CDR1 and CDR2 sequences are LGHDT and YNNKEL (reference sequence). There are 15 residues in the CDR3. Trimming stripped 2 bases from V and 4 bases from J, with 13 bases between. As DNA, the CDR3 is TGTGCCAGCAGCCAAATTAACGCAATAGCAGATACGCAGTATTTT. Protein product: CASSQINAIADTQYF.

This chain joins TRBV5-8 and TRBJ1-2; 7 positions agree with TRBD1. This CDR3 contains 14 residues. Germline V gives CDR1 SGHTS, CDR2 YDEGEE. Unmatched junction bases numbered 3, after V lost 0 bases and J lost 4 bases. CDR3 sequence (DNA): TGTGCCAGCAGCTTGGTACAGGGGCCCTATGGCTACACCTTC. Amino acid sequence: CASSLVQGPYGYTF.

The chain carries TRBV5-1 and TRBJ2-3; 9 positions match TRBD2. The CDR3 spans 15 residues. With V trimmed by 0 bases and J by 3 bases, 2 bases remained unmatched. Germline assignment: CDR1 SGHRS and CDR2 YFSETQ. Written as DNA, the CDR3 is TGCGCCAGCAGCTTGGCCCTAGCGGGGACAGATACGCAGTATTTT. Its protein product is CASSLALAGTDTQYF.

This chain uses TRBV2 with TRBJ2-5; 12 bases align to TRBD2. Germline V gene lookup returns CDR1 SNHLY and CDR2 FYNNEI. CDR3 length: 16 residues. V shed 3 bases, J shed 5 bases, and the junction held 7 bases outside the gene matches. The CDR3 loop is CASSDASGGARETQYF. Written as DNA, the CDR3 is TGTGCCAGCAGTGATGCTAGCGGGGGGGCTAGGGAGACCCAGTACTTC.

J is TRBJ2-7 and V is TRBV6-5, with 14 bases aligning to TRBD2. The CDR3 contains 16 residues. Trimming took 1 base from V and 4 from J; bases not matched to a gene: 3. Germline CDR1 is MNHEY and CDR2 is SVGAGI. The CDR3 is CASSYWGLAGEYEQYF. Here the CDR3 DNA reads TGTGCCAGCAGTTACTGGGGACTAGCGGGAGAGTACGAGCAGTACTTC.